These 26 T cell receptor beta chains were all obtained from the same sample, sequenced in a study of blood T cell repertoires in COVID-19. Data came from immunoSEQ multiplex PCR; TCRdb stores just in-frame clones and leaves some out. The table records under 200,000 clones, around 79% of them present only once. Material for sequencing was peripheral blood. These receptors were obtained from a woman aged 40 to 55 with COVID-19, enrolled during active disease.

The chain has TRBV12-5 and TRBJ1-1; perhaps TRBD1 as D (6 bases). This CDR3 region has 15 residues. Germline CDR1 and CDR2: LGHNT and FRNRAP. Trimming pared 1 base from V and 5 bases from J, leaving 14 bases between. In DNA form, the CDR3 reads TGTGCTAGTGGTTTGGGAACAGGGTTGAGGACTGAAGCTTTCTTT. It translates to CASGLGTGLRTEAFF.

This chain uses TRBV11-3 with TRBJ2-3, with D possibly matching TRBD2 (6 bases). This CDR3 is 18 amino acids long. Trimming left V 5 bases short and J 1 base short, with 22 bases between. CDR1 SGHNT and CDR2 YENEEA come from the germline V gene. The CDR3 loop is CASSLLTGGVPGTDTQYF. As DNA, the CDR3 is TGTGCCAGCAGCCTACTGACGGGCGGGGTCCCGGGCACAGATACGCAGTATTTT.

The chain is built from TRBV19 and TRBJ1-1; 8 bases map to TRBD1. CDR1 is LNHDA, CDR2 SQIVND, per germline (reference sequence). V shed 3 bases, J shed 1 base, and the junction held 13 bases outside the gene matches. The CDR3 totals 18 residues. As DNA, the CDR3 is TGTGCCAGTAGTATTTTCGTATCCAGGGGGCGGGGGAACACTGAAGCTTTCTTT. Residues: CASSIFVSRGRGNTEAFF.

The gene calls are TRBV30 and TRBJ2-5, with D maybe TRBD2 (7 bases). The CDR3 is 13 residues long. In germline, CDR1 is GTSNPN, CDR2 SVGIG (reference sequence). Deletions cut 7 bases from V and 4 bases from J, with 16 bases between. In nucleotides, the CDR3 is TGTGCCTCAAATGCGGGGGCCCCAGAGACCCAGTACTTC. It yields the protein CASNAGAPETQYF.

The chain has TRBV11-2 and TRBJ1-1, with D possibly matching TRBD1 (5 bases). The CDR3 consists of 15 residues. Between the trimmed V and J ends, which lost 3 bases and 2 bases, there was a span of 13 bases. CDR1 and CDR2 from the germline V gene are SGHAT and FQNNGV. The CDR3 here is CASSFLLGGNTEAFF. As DNA, the CDR3 is TGTGCCAGCAGCTTTTTATTGGGGGGAAACACTGAAGCTTTCTTT.

The rearrangement joins TRBV7-2 to TRBJ1-1, with D maybe TRBD1 (6 bases). The CDR3 length is 17 residues. Germline CDR1 reads SGHTA; CDR2 reads FQGNSA. With 3 bases removed from V and 5 bases from J, the gap between germline ends came to 22 bases. CDR3 region: CASSFEGRGIKLTEAFF. CDR3 sequence (DNA): TGTGCCAGCAGCTTTGAAGGCAGGGGTATTAAGTTGACTGAAGCTTTCTTT.

The CDR3 DNA reads TGCGCCAGCAGTGATTCAGGGGGATACAATGAGCAGTTCTTC. Its protein product is CASSDSGGYNEQFF. V usage is TRBV10-2 and J usage is TRBJ2-1; TRBD1 aligns across 7 bases. Germline CDR1 reads WSHSY; CDR2 reads SAAADI. V shed 3 bases and J 4 bases; nucleotides not matched to a gene: 3. CDR3 size: 14 residues.

This chain connects TRBV2 to TRBJ1-3; TRBD1 is a possible D gene (6 bases). Germline V CDR1 and CDR2: SNHLY, FYNNEI. This CDR3 is built from 16 residues. V gave up 7 bases and J gave up 0 bases, with 16 bases separating them. DNA of the CDR3: TGTGCCAGCACCATTGACGGACAGCTCTCTGGAAACACCATATATTTT. It specifies CASTIDGQLSGNTIYF.

The genes are TRBV9 and TRBJ2-3; 10 positions match TRBD2. In germline, CDR1 is SGDLS, CDR2 YYNGEE. V shed 0 bases, J shed 3 bases, and the junction held 4 bases outside the gene matches. The CDR3 is made up of 16 amino acids. Here the CDR3 DNA reads TGTGCCAGCAGCGTAGGCAATAGCGGGGGGACAGATACGCAGTATTTT. Its translation: CASSVGNSGGTDTQYF. Based on the CDR3 plus reference TRBV9 and TRBJ2-3, the full variable domain is DSGVTQTPKHLITATGQRVTLRCSPRSGDLSVYWYQQSLDQGLQFLIQYYNGEERAKGNILERFSAQQFPDLHSELNLSSLELGDSALYFCASSVGNSGGTDTQYFGPGTRLTVL.

The table lists this clone with a count of one. V gene TRBV7-2 combines with J gene TRBJ2-5; 10 bases are shared with TRBD1. Losses at the gene ends were 5 bases for V and 2 bases for J; bases not matched to a gene: 5. From germline, CDR1 is SGHTA and CDR2 FQGNSA. The CDR3 is 15 amino acids. Written as DNA, the CDR3 is TGTGCCAGCAGCCTCGACAGGGGGCGGCAAGAGACCCAGTACTTC. It codes for CASSLDRGRQETQYF.

V is TRBV5-1 and J is TRBJ2-7; 9 nucleotides match TRBD2. The germline gives CDR1 SGHRS, CDR2 YFSETQ. The trim removed 8 bases at V and 1 base at J, leaving 4 bases unmatched. This CDR3 has 13 residues. CDR3 coding DNA: TGCGCCAGTTCTAGCGGGAATTCCTACGAGCAGTACTTC. Its protein is CASSSGNSYEQYF.

The chain combines TRBV19 with TRBJ2-7; 16 bases line up with TRBD2. The V segment lost 8 bases and the J segment 6 bases; nucleotides outside the gene matches: 10. CDR1 is LNHDA and CDR2 is SQIVND in the germline V gene (reference sequence). The CDR3 loop spans 16 amino acids. The CDR3: CASGTSGRAPVGEQYF. DNA for the CDR3: TGTGCCAGTGGGACTAGCGGGAGGGCCCCGGTCGGCGAGCAGTACTTC. Full variable domain (remainder filled in from reference TRBV19 and TRBJ2-7): DGGITQSPKYLFRKEGQNVTLSCEQNLNHDAMYWYRQDPGQGLRLIYYSQIVNDFQKGDIAEGYSVSREKKESFPLTVTSAQKNPTAFYLCASGTSGRAPVGEQYFGPGTRLTVT.

The chain carries TRBV2 and TRBJ2-3, with 7 bases fitting TRBD1. Per the germline V gene, CDR1 is SNHLY and CDR2 is FYNNEI. The trim removed 11 bases at V and 4 bases at J, leaving 6 bases unmatched. This CDR3 has 12 residues. The DNA for the CDR3 is TGTGCCGGGCGACAGGGATCAGATACGCAGTATTTT. Protein product: CAGRQGSDTQYF.

This chain connects TRBV27 to TRBJ2-1, with TRBD2 identical over 12 bases. J was trimmed by 7 bases and V by 5 bases; bases with no gene match: 9. The germline V gene has CDR1 MNHEY and CDR2 SMNVEV (reference sequence). This CDR3 comprises 16 residues. The CDR3: CASSTLTSGGLNEQFF. The CDR3 nucleotides are TGTGCCAGCAGTACGCTCACTAGCGGGGGGCTGAATGAGCAGTTCTTC.

V usage is TRBV5-1 and J usage is TRBJ2-2; the match to TRBD1 covers 10 bases. Trimming removed 7 bases from V and 7 bases from J; junction bases left unmatched: 7. Per the germline V gene, CDR1 is SGHRS and CDR2 is YFSETQ. The CDR3 is 14 residues long. As DNA, the CDR3 is TGCGCCAGCTTCGGGACAGGGGATTTCGGGGAGCTGTTTTTT. Encoded protein: CASFGTGDFGELFF.

V gene TRBV4-1 combines with J gene TRBJ1-2, with 7 bases fitting TRBD1. Germline loops: CDR1 MGHRA, CDR2 YSYEKL. With 4 bases clipped from V and 8 bases from J, the junction kept 10 bases outside the gene matches. The CDR3 runs to 14 residues. The CDR3 DNA sequence: TGCGCCAGCAGCCTTATCGGGACAGAAGGCGGCTACACCTTC. Translated: CASSLIGTEGGYTF.

As concerns this clone: Other DNA sequences of this sample code for an identical CDR3. The J gene is TRBJ1-1, the V gene TRBV5-4, with a tentative D call TRBD1 (5 bases). V lost 0 bases and J 2 bases, leaving 8 bases between the germline ends. Germline values: CDR1 SGHNT, CDR2 YYREEE (reference sequence). This CDR3 spans 14 amino acids. In DNA form, the CDR3 reads TGTGCCAGCAGCTTGGCAGGGCAAAACACTGAAGCTTTCTTT. Encoded protein: CASSLAGQNTEAFF.

This clone was recorded many times. V is TRBV18 and J is TRBJ2-7, with TRBD1 matching 9 bases. Germline V gives CDR1 KGHSH, CDR2 LQKENI. V was clipped by 2 bases and J by 2 bases; unmatched bases: 1. The CDR3 is made up of 14 amino acids. The CDR3 sequence is CASSPRQGAYEQYF. The DNA of the CDR3 is TGTGCCAGCTCACCAAGACAGGGGGCCTACGAGCAGTACTTC.

This clone has only a few counts. In DNA, the CDR3 is TGTGCCAGCAGCTTGGAGGGGGCGCCCAAAAACATTCAGTACTTC. The encoded protein is CASSLEGAPKNIQYF. The chain is built from TRBV5-5 and TRBJ2-4; 7 positions match TRBD1. V was pared by 0 bases and J by 2 bases, with 2 bases of the junction left unmatched. The CDR3 totals 15 residues. Germline V gene sequence: CDR1 SGHKS, CDR2 YYEKEE (reference sequence).

J is TRBJ1-2 and V is TRBV4-1; TRBD1 aligns across 7 bases. The CDR3 extends over 16 amino acids. V was pared by 1 base and J by 3 bases, with 8 bases of the junction left unmatched. Looked up from germline, CDR1 is MGHRA and CDR2 is YSYEKL. The CDR3 here is CASSQGQGMTYYGYTF. CDR3 sequence (DNA): TGCGCCAGCAGCCAAGGACAGGGAATGACCTACTATGGCTACACCTTC.

The chain links TRBV4-1 to TRBJ2-7; D is ambiguous. This CDR3 has 15 residues. V gave up 0 bases and J gave up 6 bases, with 15 bases separating them. Germline values: CDR1 MGHRA, CDR2 YSYEKL. The CDR3 DNA sequence: TGCGCCAGCAGCCAAGAAGCCCGCGTTCCCGGCGAGCAGTACTTC. Amino acid sequence: CASSQEARVPGEQYF.

The CDR3 sequence: CASSLAIHLNQPQHF. DNA of the CDR3: TGTGCCAGTAGTTTGGCCATTCATCTCAATCAGCCCCAGCATTTT. V gene TRBV19 combines with J gene TRBJ1-5; D not resolved. Per germline, CDR1 LNHDA and CDR2 SQIVND (reference sequence). This CDR3 contains 15 residues. V lost 5 bases to trimming and J lost 3 bases, with 14 bases between them.

V is TRBV5-6 and J is TRBJ1-5; a weak D match, TRBD1 (6 bases). This CDR3 contains 16 residues. Trimming pared 1 base from V and 1 base from J, leaving 12 bases between. Looked up from germline, CDR1 is SGHDT and CDR2 is YYEEEE. The CDR3: CASSLWYRESNQPQHF. The CDR3 DNA reads TGTGCCAGCAGCTTGTGGTACAGGGAGAGCAATCAGCCCCAGCATTTT.

The rearrangement uses TRBV6-6 and TRBJ2-7; unclear D gene. Germline CDR1 is MNHNY and CDR2 is SVGAGI (reference sequence). V was shortened by 8 bases and J by 6 bases, with 5 bases between the two germline ends. The CDR3 extends over 9 amino acids. CDR3 sequence: CASGIEQYF. The CDR3, as DNA: TGTGCCAGCGGCATCGAGCAGTACTTC.

This chain uses TRBV3-1 (or the pseudogene TRBV3-2) with TRBJ1-2, with a tentative D call TRBD1 (5 bases). The germline gives CDR1 LGHDT, CDR2 YNNKEL (reference sequence). Trimming took off 0 bases at V and 4 bases at J, with 12 bases between the two ends. This CDR3 has 15 amino acids. The CDR3 reads CASSQDLDNRYGYTF. The CDR3 DNA reads as TGTGCCAGCAGCCAAGATCTGGACAACCGCTATGGCTACACCTTC.

The rearrangement uses TRBV7-9 and TRBJ1-5; 8 bases agree with TRBD1. The length of the CDR3 is 15 residues. V lost 5 bases, J lost 4 bases, and 7 bases stayed unmatched. Germline loops: CDR1 SEHNR, CDR2 FQNEAQ (reference sequence). CDR3 DNA sequence: TGTGCCAGCAGCCACGGACAGGGCTTAAATCAGCCCCAGCATTTT. Amino acids: CASSHGQGLNQPQHF.